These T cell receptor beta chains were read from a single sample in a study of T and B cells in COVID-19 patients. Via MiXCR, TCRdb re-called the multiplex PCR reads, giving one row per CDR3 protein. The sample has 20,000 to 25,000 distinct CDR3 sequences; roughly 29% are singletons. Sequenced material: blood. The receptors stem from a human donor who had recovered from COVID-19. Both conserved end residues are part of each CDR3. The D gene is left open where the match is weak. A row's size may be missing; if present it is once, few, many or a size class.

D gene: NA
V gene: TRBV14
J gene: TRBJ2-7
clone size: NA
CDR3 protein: CASRRVPSFYEQYF
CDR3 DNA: TGTGCCAGCAGACGGGTCCCATCCTTTTACGAGCAGTACTTC

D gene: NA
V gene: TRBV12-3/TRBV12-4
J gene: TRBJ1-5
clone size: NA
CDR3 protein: CADIPLQATNQPQHF
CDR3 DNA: TGTGCCGATATTCCCCTTCAGGCTACGAATCAGCCCCAGCATTTT

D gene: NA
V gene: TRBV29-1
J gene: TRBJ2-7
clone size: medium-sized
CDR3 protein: CSVEGGLRYEQYF
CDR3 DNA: TGCAGCGTTGAAGGGGGGCTTAGGTACGAGCAGTACTTC

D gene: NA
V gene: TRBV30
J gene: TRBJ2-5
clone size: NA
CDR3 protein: CAWSVGGETQYF
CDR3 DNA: TGTGCCTGGAGCGTAGGGGGGGAGACCCAGTACTTC

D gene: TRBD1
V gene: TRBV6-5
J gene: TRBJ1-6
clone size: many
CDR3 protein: CASSFGTGGPPLHF
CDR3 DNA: TGTGCCAGCAGTTTCGGGACAGGGGGGCCACCCCTCCACTTT

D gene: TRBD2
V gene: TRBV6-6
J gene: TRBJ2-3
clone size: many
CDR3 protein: CASSPGLAGTDTQYF
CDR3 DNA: TGTGCCAGCAGCCCCGGACTAGCGGGTACAGATACGCAGTATTTT

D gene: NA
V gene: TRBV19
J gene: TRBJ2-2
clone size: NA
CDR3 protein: CASRRPGTGDTGELFF
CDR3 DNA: TGTGCCAGTAGACGGCCCGGGACGGGGGACACCGGGGAGCTGTTTTTT

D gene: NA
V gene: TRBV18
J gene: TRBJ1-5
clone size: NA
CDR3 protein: CASSALNQPQHF
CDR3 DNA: TGTGCCAGCTCAGCCTTAAATCAGCCCCAGCATTTT

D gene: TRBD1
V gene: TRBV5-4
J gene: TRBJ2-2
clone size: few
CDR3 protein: CASSLNRGLGTGELFF
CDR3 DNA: TGTGCCAGCAGCCTTAACAGGGGGCTGGGTACCGGGGAGCTGTTTTTT

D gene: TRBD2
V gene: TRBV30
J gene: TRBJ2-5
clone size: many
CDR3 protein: CAWSPGGETQYF
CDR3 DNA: TGTGCCTGGAGCCCCGGGGGGGAGACCCAGTACTTC

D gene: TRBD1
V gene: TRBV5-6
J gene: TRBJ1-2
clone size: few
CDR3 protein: CASSSQAYRDSLRGYTF
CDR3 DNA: TGTGCCAGCAGCTCACAAGCCTATCGGGACAGCCTGAGAGGCTACACCTTC

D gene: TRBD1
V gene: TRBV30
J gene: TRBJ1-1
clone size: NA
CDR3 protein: CAWSRPGGTEAFF
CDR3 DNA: TGTGCCTGGAGTCGGCCAGGGGGGACTGAAGCTTTCTTT

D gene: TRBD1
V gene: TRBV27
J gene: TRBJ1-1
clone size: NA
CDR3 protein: CASTLEPGGNTEAFF
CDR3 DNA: TGTGCCAGCACCCTAGAGCCAGGGGGGAACACTGAAGCTTTCTTT

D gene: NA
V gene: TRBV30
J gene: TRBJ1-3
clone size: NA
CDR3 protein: CAWRRWQASGNTIYF
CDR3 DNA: TGTGCCTGGAGGAGGTGGCAGGCCTCTGGAAACACCATATATTTT

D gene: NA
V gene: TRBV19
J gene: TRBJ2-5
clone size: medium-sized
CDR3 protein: CASSRDISETQYF
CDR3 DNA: TGTGCCAGTAGCCGGGACATCTCGGAGACCCAGTACTTC

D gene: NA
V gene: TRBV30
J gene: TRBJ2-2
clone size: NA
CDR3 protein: CAWSRGTGELFF
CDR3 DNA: TGTGCCTGGAGCCGGGGCACCGGGGAGCTGTTTTTT

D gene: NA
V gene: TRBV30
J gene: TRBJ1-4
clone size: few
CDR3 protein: CAWSVLREKLFF
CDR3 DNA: TGTGCCTGGAGTGTACTTCGTGAAAAACTGTTTTTT

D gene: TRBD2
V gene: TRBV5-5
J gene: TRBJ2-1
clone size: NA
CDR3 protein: CASTLLAGLNEQFF
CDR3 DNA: TGTGCCAGCACCCTACTAGCGGGATTGAATGAGCAGTTCTTC

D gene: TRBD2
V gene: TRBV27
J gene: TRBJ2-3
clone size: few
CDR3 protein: CASSPQRGGPDTQYF
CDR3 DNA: TGTGCCAGCAGTCCCCAGCGGGGGGGCCCAGATACGCAGTATTTT

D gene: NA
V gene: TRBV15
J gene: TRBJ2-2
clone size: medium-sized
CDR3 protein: CATSRDGGLNTGELFF
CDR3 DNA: TGTGCCACCAGCAGAGACGGGGGACTGAACACCGGGGAGCTGTTTTTT

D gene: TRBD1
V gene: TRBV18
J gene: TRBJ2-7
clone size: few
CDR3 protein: CASSPGTGLGEQYF
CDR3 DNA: TGTGCCAGCTCACCAGGGACAGGGTTGGGCGAGCAGTACTTC

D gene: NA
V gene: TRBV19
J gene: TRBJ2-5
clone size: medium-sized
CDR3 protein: CASSIQIQETQYF
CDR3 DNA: TGTGCCAGTAGTATCCAGATCCAAGAGACCCAGTACTTC

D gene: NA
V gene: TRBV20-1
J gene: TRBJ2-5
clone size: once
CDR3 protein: CSARRASGMETQYF
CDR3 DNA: TGCAGTGCTAGGCGGGCCAGCGGTATGGAGACCCAGTACTTC

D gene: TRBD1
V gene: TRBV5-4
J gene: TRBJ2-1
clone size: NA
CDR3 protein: CASSSGTGGGYNEQFF
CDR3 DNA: TGTGCCAGCAGTTCCGGGACAGGGGGGGGATACAATGAGCAGTTCTTC

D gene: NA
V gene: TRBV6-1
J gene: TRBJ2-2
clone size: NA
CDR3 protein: CASSEVGGTGELFF
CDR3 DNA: TGTGCCAGCAGTGAAGTGGGAGGCACCGGGGAGCTGTTTTTT

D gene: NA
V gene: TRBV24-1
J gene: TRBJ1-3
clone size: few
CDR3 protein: CATSDFRSVDGNTIYF
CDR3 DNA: TGTGCCACCAGTGATTTTAGGAGCGTGGACGGAAACACCATATATTTT

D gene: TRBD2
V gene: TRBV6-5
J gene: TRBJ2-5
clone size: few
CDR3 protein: CASSYSVAGALQETQYF
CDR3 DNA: TGTGCCAGCAGTTACTCGGTAGCGGGAGCCCTCCAAGAGACCCAGTACTTC

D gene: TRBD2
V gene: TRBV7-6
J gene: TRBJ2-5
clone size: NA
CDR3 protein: CASSLGLAALAETQYF
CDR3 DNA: TGTGCCAGCAGCCTGGGACTAGCGGCTTTAGCAGAGACCCAGTACTTC

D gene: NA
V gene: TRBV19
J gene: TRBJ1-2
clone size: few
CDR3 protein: CASSISGTGYTF
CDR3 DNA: TGTGCCAGTAGTATATCAGGGACTGGCTACACCTTC

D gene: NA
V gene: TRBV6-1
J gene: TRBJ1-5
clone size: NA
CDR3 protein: CASSAAGKNQPQHF
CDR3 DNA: TGTGCCAGCAGTGCAGCAGGAAAAAATCAGCCCCAGCATTTT

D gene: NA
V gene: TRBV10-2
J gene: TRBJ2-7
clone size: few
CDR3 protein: CASDQGGGSEQYF
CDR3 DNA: TGCGCCAGCGACCAAGGAGGGGGAAGTGAGCAGTACTTC

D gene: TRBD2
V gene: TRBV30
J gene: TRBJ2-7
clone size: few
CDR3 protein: CAWSVGGISYEQYF
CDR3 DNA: TGTGCCTGGAGTGTCGGGGGGATATCCTACGAGCAGTACTTC

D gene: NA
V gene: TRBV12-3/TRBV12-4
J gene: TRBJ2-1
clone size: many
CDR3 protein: CASSLPRRRNEQFF
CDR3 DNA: TGTGCCAGCAGTCTTCCTCGGCGTCGGAATGAGCAGTTCTTC

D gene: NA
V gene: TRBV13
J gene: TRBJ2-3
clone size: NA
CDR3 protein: CASSPFNLRTDTQYF
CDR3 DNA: TGTGCCAGCAGCCCTTTTAACCTTCGCACAGATACGCAGTATTTT

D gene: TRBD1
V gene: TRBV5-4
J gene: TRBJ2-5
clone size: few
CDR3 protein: CASSMRQGSMQETQYF
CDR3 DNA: TGTGCCAGCAGCATGCGACAGGGAAGCATGCAAGAGACCCAGTACTTC